The 19 T cell receptor beta chains listed next were all sequenced from one sample in a study of blood T cell repertoires in COVID-19 (dated by TCRdb to the early 2020s). The library came from the immunoSEQ multiplex PCR assay. Imported from immuneACCESS, the table was reduced by TCRdb to in-frame sequences with V and J called. These copies leave out some clones; in studies compared against another copy, an unresolved V gene accounts for under half, and the cause of the remainder is not known. Within this sample are 290,000 or so clones, with approximately 86% of them counted one time only. Together, the top ten hold roughly 1.3% of the sample. The specimen was peripheral blood. Source of these receptors: a man in his 70s with acute or convalescent COVID-19.

V and J are TRBV3-1 (or the pseudogene TRBV3-2) and TRBJ1-1; a weak D match, TRBD1 (6 bases). Trimming cost V 5 bases and J 4 bases, with 11 bases left between them. Per germline, CDR1 LGHDT and CDR2 YNNKEL (reference sequence). This CDR3 is 13 amino acids long. Here the CDR3 reads CASSFEGVTEAFF. CDR3 DNA sequence: TGTGCCAGCAGCTTCGAGGGGGTCACTGAAGCTTTCTTT.

This clone was detected only a few times. V gene TRBV7-3 combines with J gene TRBJ1-1; 10 nucleotides line up with TRBD1. The germline CDR1 and CDR2 sequences are SGHTA and FQGTGA. The CDR3 extends over 13 amino acids. The junction had 1 base not matched to a gene; V was cut back by 4 bases and J by 5 bases. In nucleotides, the CDR3 is TGTGCCAGCAGCTGGACAGGGGGGACTGAAGCTTTCTTT. This encodes CASSWTGGTEAFF. Complete variable domain (other parts from reference TRBV7-3 and TRBJ1-1): GAGVSQTPSNKVTEKGKYVELRCDPISGHTALYWYRQSLGQGPEFLIYFQGTGAADDSGLPNDRFFAVRPEGSVSTLKIQRTERGDSAVYLCASSWTGGTEAFFGQGTRLTVV.

The gene calls are TRBV19 and TRBJ2-7, with 10 bases identical to TRBD2. V was clipped by 3 bases and J by 3 bases; unmatched bases: 2. From germline, CDR1 is LNHDA and CDR2 SQIVND (reference sequence). The CDR3 length is 14 residues. The CDR3, as DNA: TGTGCCAGTAGTATCGCTAGCGGGAGCTACGAGCAGTACTTC. Translation: CASSIASGSYEQYF.

The V and J genes are TRBV5-8 and TRBJ2-1; the match to TRBD1 covers 11 bases. Losses at the gene ends were 4 bases for V and 15 bases for J; bases not matched to a gene: 12. The CDR3 has 14 residues. Germline V CDR1 and CDR2: SGHTS, YDEGEE. The CDR3: CASSLDRGRIYGFF. The CDR3 nucleotides are TGTGCCAGCAGCCTGGACAGGGGGCGCATTTATGGGTTCTTC.

CDR3 protein: CASSPGVNSPLHF. CDR3 in DNA: TGTGCCAGCAGCCCGGGAGTTAATTCACCCCTCCACTTT. The J gene is TRBJ1-6, the V gene TRBV7-3, with D unresolved. Germline CDR1 SGHTA, CDR2 FQGTGA. V was cut by 5 bases and J by 6 bases, with 8 bases left in between. CDR3 length: 13 amino acids. The entire variable domain, with the rest obtained from reference TRBV7-3 and TRBJ1-6, is as follows: GAGVSQTPSNKVTEKGKYVELRCDPISGHTALYWYRQSLGQGPEFLIYFQGTGAADDSGLPNDRFFAVRPEGSVSTLKIQRTERGDSAVYLCASSPGVNSPLHFGNGTRLTVT.

This sequence joins TRBV7-2 and TRBJ1-2; D might be TRBD1 (5 bases). CDR1 and CDR2 (germline): SGHTA, FQGNSA. The length of the CDR3 is 12 residues. V gave up 5 bases and J gave up 4 bases, with 8 bases separating them. The CDR3 protein is CASSPGVYGYTF. The CDR3, as DNA: TGTGCCAGCAGCCCGGGGGTCTATGGCTACACCTTC.

As for this clone: The identical CDR3 is also encoded by other nucleotide sequences in the sample. The chain is built from TRBV5-1 and TRBJ2-5; TRBD1 is a possible D gene (8 bases). Trimming left V 4 bases short and J 2 bases short, with 12 bases between. The CDR3 extends over 14 amino acids. CDR1 SGHRS and CDR2 YFSETQ come from the germline V gene. CDR3 sequence reads: CASSPQGGQETQYF. For the CDR3, the DNA is TGCGCCAGCAGCCCACAGGGGGGGCAAGAGACCCAGTACTTC.

J is TRBJ2-5 and V is TRBV30; 11 positions match TRBD2. Germline V gene sequence: CDR1 GTSNPN, CDR2 SVGIG (reference sequence). The CDR3 totals 15 residues. J was trimmed by 4 bases and V by 0 bases; bases with no gene match: 4. CDR3 in DNA: TGTGCCTGGAGTGTTGGACTAGCGGGCGGAGAGACCCAGTACTTC. It is translated as CAWSVGLAGGETQYF.

This clone was picked up a small number of times. The chain joins TRBV7-2 to TRBJ1-1, with 9 bases lining up with TRBD1. Losses at the gene ends were 0 bases for V and 0 bases for J; bases not matched to a gene: 2. The CDR3 runs to 16 residues. CDR1 is SGHTA, CDR2 FQGNSA, per germline. The CDR3 DNA is TGTGCCAGCAGCTTAGCTGGGACAGGGTTGAACACTGAAGCTTTCTTT. The encoded protein is CASSLAGTGLNTEAFF.

V gene TRBV6-6 combines with J gene TRBJ1-1; no clear D. V lost 8 bases, J lost 11 bases, and 15 bases lay in between. In germline, CDR1 is MNHNY, CDR2 SVGAGI (reference sequence). The CDR3 spans 11 residues. Written as DNA, the CDR3 is TGTGCCAGCGCTCACGAGGGCGTTGCTTTCTTT. Its protein product is CASAHEGVAFF.

The chain recombines TRBV29-1 with TRBJ2-2; tentatively, D is TRBD1 (5 bases). Germline CDR1 reads SQVTM; CDR2 reads ANQGSEA. CDR3 length: 12 residues. V was shortened by 5 bases and J by 6 bases, with 10 bases between the two germline ends. CDR3 in amino acids: CSVRGIPGELFF. The DNA for the CDR3 is TGCAGCGTTAGGGGTATACCCGGGGAGCTGTTTTTT.

The chain employs TRBV2 and TRBJ1-4; D is uncertain. Deletions cut 6 bases from V and 11 bases from J, with 19 bases between. In germline, CDR1 is SNHLY, CDR2 FYNNEI. The CDR3 is 14 amino acids. CDR3: CASSPRRLREKLFF. The CDR3 coding sequence is TGTGCCAGCAGCCCAAGGAGGTTAAGGGAGAAACTGTTTTTT.

V is TRBV4-1 and J is TRBJ1-3; weak D call: TRBD1 (5 bases). The CDR3 runs to 15 residues. Per germline, CDR1 MGHRA and CDR2 YSYEKL. V was trimmed by 0 bases and J by 4 bases, leaving 10 bases between them. This CDR3 is CASSQEGRAGNTIYF. As DNA, the CDR3 is TGCGCCAGCAGCCAAGAAGGCAGGGCAGGAAACACCATATATTTT.

This clone appeared a few times. J is TRBJ1-2 and V is TRBV28; tentative D call: TRBD1 (6 bases). Germline CDR1 and CDR2: MDHEN and SYDVKM. This CDR3 is 16 amino acids long. V was pared by 5 bases and J by 4 bases, with 20 bases between. The DNA for the CDR3 is TGTGCCAGCAGTGTGCCGGGGGGGGCTAGAAGCTATGGCTACACCTTC. This encodes CASSVPGGARSYGYTF.

The J gene is TRBJ2-4, the V gene TRBV7-9; 7 nucleotides align to TRBD2. This CDR3 contains 14 residues. V shed 4 bases, J shed 7 bases, and the junction held 7 bases outside the gene matches. Germline CDR1 is SEHNR and CDR2 is FQNEAQ (reference sequence). CDR3 in amino acids: CASSSWVGGNIQYF. The CDR3 bases are TGTGCCAGCAGCTCCTGGGTGGGGGGGAACATTCAGTACTTC.

The chain is built from TRBV6-2 or TRBV6-3 and TRBJ1-1, with 7 bases identical to TRBD1. After removal of 7 bases from V and 3 bases from J, the junction contained 8 bases not matched to a gene. The CDR3 spans 14 residues. Per the germline V gene, CDR1 is MNHEY and CDR2 is SVGEGT. Written as DNA, the CDR3 is TGTGCCAGCAACCCGACAGGGACATACACTGAAGCTTTCTTT. It codes for CASNPTGTYTEAFF.

The chain combines TRBV28 with TRBJ2-3; D gene uncertain. V lost 10 bases, J lost 5 bases, and 10 bases lay in between. The CDR3 spans 11 residues. Germline values: CDR1 MDHEN, CDR2 SYDVKM. The CDR3 DNA is TGTGCCATCACTAAAGAAGATACGCAGTATTTT. As protein: CAITKEDTQYF.

The V and J genes are TRBV9 and TRBJ2-3, with TRBD2 matching 13 bases. Losses at the gene ends were 5 bases for V and 4 bases for J; bases not matched to a gene: 7. The CDR3 has 16 amino acids. Looked up from germline, CDR1 is SGDLS and CDR2 is YYNGEE. The CDR3 DNA sequence: TGTGCCAGCAGTCCGGGACTAGCGGGGAGTGCAGATACGCAGTATTTT. This codes for CASSPGLAGSADTQYF.

This chain uses TRBV19 with TRBJ1-4, with D perhaps TRBD1 (5 bases). V shed 5 bases and J shed 0 bases, with 10 bases lying between them. CDR3 length equals 15 residues. Germline lookup yields CDR1 LNHDA and CDR2 SQIVND (reference sequence). The CDR3 nucleotides read TGTGCCAGTAGTGCGGACACCCCAACTAATGAAAAACTGTTTTTT. Its translation: CASSADTPTNEKLFF.